This section outlines one T cell receptor (beta chain) sequence together with its context. This clonotype occurred a few times. Its antigen is currently not known. An end of the junction does not agree with germline; a read error may underlie this. The donors were roughly 38 Caucasian individuals from Russia, aged roughly 6 to 100 years, who were systemically healthy. Around 10 milliliters of peripheral blood were collected from each donor into EDTA-treated Vacutainer tubes. PBMCs were isolated by Ficoll-Paque density-gradient centrifugation, with at least 6 million obtained per sample. Trizol reagent was used to extract total RNA from PBMCs, with at least 5.5 micrograms per sample. For every donor, flow cytometry on a PBMC aliquot measured the percentage of naive CD45RAhigh/CD27high T cells. The sample comes from a study of blood T cells in healthy people across ages (dated by TCRdb to the mid-2010s). As for the study more broadly: In model experiments, template switching captured about one uniquely barcoded TCR beta cDNA molecule for every two T cells. To track age-related changes in TCR beta repertoire diversity, the study relied on deep sequencing normalized with unique cDNA molecular identifiers. The donors were divided into four age groups: young (average approximately 17 years), middle-aged (under 40), aged (approximately 64) and long-lived (82). Donors of different ages were randomly distributed across sequencing lanes to avoid experimental bias. Using the same blood draw, the study looked at two additional independent replicas of 1 million unique cDNA reads for two donors, one aged 18 to 30 and the other aged 80 or older. General study outcomes and caveats: Because profiling used bulk unsorted PBMCs, naive and antigen-experienced compartments could not be compared conclusively. Compared with the aged group, the long-lived group had more naive CD4+ T cells, fewer expanded clones and increased TCR diversity, a pattern suggesting age selection. Estimates of total diversity from one million sequenced T cells were regarded as lower bounds and underestimates. As age increased, observed TCR beta diversity per million T cells dropped in a roughly linear way, and a significant reduction was already evident by age roughly 36. Observed TCR beta diversity correlated strongly with the percentage of naive T cells measured by flow cytometry. Because donor CMV infection status was unknown, age-related changes in expanded clonotypes were potentially confounded.

Library creation used 5' RACE. The instrument was an Illumina HiSeq 2500. The second PCR ran for roughly 7 to 12 cycles and used a J-beta primer mix along with a sample-barcoded 5' primer. A template-switch 5' adaptor carrying 12 random nucleotides introduced a unique molecular identifier onto each TCR beta cDNA molecule. Each sample yielded at least 2.5 million CDR3-containing paired-end reads. The Mint cDNA synthesis kit, primed by a TRBC-specific oligonucleotide, was used to synthesize first-strand cDNA from all RNA. Following uracil-DNA glycosylase treatment, all cDNA underwent a first 18-cycle PCR with the universal primers M1SS and BC2_uni_R. As for the authors' bioinformatics: For normalization, 1 million high-quality reads were randomly selected from each sample, with every read carrying a distinct molecular identifier. Reads with shared molecular identifiers were discarded instead of being binned into consensus sequences. MiTCR, run with a Q25 quality threshold and the strictest error-elimination algorithm, handled CDR3 identification, clonotype clustering and error correction. Lower-bound total TCR beta diversity was estimated with a nonparametric unseen species model using Euler transformation. The public reads were quality trimmed at Q25 with fastp and then assembled into clones with MiXCR by TCRdb, keeping productive beta chains. CDR3 protein sequences are deduplicated, and each keeps its most common genes and DNA. None of the V and J calls come from the authors' own analysis; TCRdb made them. Across this sample there are roughly 1.7 million distinct CDR3 sequences, with about 31% seen only once. About 11% of the sample lies in the top ten.

The germline V gene provides CDR1 MNHEY and CDR2 SVGAGI. The CDR3 covers 14 residues, taking in both the cysteine and the phenylalanine. Left in the record is the CDR3 DNA by itself, 42 bases read in frame from the first base. This receptor chain uses TRBV6-5 and TRBJ1-2; the D gene cannot be named for sure. The source material was blood. The TCR comes from a woman aged 25-40 years in good health. The CDR3 region: CTSSYKDSSYGYTF. Read as DNA, the sequence is TGTACCAGCAGTTATAAAGATAGTAGCTATGGCTACACCTTC.